This TCR beta chain was identified in a study of blood T cell repertoires in COVID-19. Study details: Samples came from the United States, Italy and Spain, spanning acute and convalescent COVID-19. Sources were T cells, B-cell-depleted T cells, or PBMCs; the material itself was cDNA or gDNA.

Original handling: Estimates of nucleated cell counts were drawn from the amplification of reference gene primers. Clones were read by immunoSEQ multiplex PCR, and TCRdb kept only the in-frame ones, dropping some. V and J calls and clone size are as listed in that table; D and trimming were resolved from the DNA. The sample consists of 100,000 or so clones, roughly 86% of them appearing once. The CDR3 has 12 residues. Unmatched junction bases numbered 2, after V lost 1 base and J lost 12 bases. CDR1 is LNHDA and CDR2 is SQIVND in the germline V gene (reference sequence). This clone was seen more than once but under ten times.

The receptor was isolated from a woman in her sixties or seventies with acute or convalescent COVID-19. Sequencing was performed on peripheral blood. The chain uses TRBV19 and TRBJ2-1; 8 bases match TRBD2. Here the CDR3 reads CASSIAGRAQFF. CDR3 DNA sequence: TGTGCCAGTAGTATAGCCGGGAGGGCGCAGTTCTTC.